These T cell receptor beta chains were read from a single sample in a study of cytomegalovirus exposure and HLA in healthy donors. Some clones are missing from TCRdb's copy, which holds only in-frame ones; the method was immunoSEQ multiplex PCR. Of about 200,000 clones in the sample, over 75% were seen once. Sequencing was performed on PBMCs. The receptor set was obtained from a boy aged 2 to 10 in good health and CMV-seronegative. Each CDR3 is given with its conserved first and last residue. The D gene is left open where the match is weak. Not all rows give a size; the values are once, few, many and, for expanded clones, a class.

V,J,D,size,DNA,CDR3
TRBV5-6,TRBJ2-7,TRBD1,-,TGTGCCAGCAGCTGGACCGGGACAGGAGCCAACGAGCAGTACTTC,CASSWTGTGANEQYF
TRBV15,TRBJ2-3,TRBD1,once,TGTGCCACCAGCTGGGGGACCGGGACAGAAGATCTCACAGATACGCAGTATTTT,CATSWGTGTEDLTDTQYF
TRBV4-2,TRBJ1-6,-,-,TGTGCCAGCAGCCAAGGGGAGACCTCTTCACCCCTCCACTTT,CASSQGETSSPLHF
TRBV5-4,TRBJ1-3,-,-,TGTGCCAGCAGTGAGGGAAACACCATATATTTT,CASSEGNTIYF
TRBV4-3,TRBJ1-1,TRBD1,-,TGCGCCAGCAGCCAAAATAGCCCGGGACAGGGAACGGGGAGGGCTTTCTTT,CASSQNSPGQGTGRAFF
TRBV27,TRBJ2-7,TRBD2,-,TGTGCCAGCAGTCTATCGACTAGCGGGGCCTCCTACGAGCAGTACTTC,CASSLSTSGASYEQYF
TRBV2,TRBJ1-4,-,-,TGTGCCAGCAGTGCCCCTGGACAGCGAACGAATGAAAAACTGTTTTTT,CASSAPGQRTNEKLFF
TRBV5-1,TRBJ2-5,-,few,TGCGCCAGCAAATCAGGGGAGACCCAGTACTTC,CASKSGETQYF
TRBV27,TRBJ1-5,-,-,TGTGCCAGCAGCCCTCTCGGTCAGCCCCAGCATTTT,CASSPLGQPQHF
TRBV5-5,TRBJ1-4,-,once,TGTGCCAGCAGCGAACCGGGACAACTCCCAACTAATGAAAAACTGTTTTTT,CASSEPGQLPTNEKLFF
TRBV6-1,TRBJ1-5,-,-,TGTGCCAGCAGTTCGAATCAGCCCCAGCATTTT,CASSSNQPQHF
TRBV5-1,TRBJ2-1,-,-,TGCGCCAGCAGCTCTCCTTCTACCTTCTCCTACAATGAGCAGTTCTTC,CASSSPSTFSYNEQFF
TRBV11-2,TRBJ1-3,TRBD1,-,TGTGCCAGCAGCTTAGACCCGGGACAGGGGGTCTCTGGAAACACCATATATTTT,CASSLDPGQGVSGNTIYF
TRBV7-8,TRBJ2-5,TRBD2,-,TGTGCCAGCAGCCCCAGACCTAGCGGCGAGGCCCAGTACTTC,CASSPRPSGEAQYF
TRBV5-5,TRBJ1-1,TRBD1,-,TGTGCCAGCAGCTCCCTCGGACAGGGCTCATCAGCTTTCTTT,CASSSLGQGSSAFF
TRBV29-1,TRBJ2-5,-,-,TGCAGCGTTGGTCTTCCCCAAGAGACCCAGTACTTC,CSVGLPQETQYF
TRBV4-1,TRBJ1-6,TRBD1,once,TGCGCCAGCAGCCACGGAGGGGGCCGGAATTCACCCCTCCACTTT,CASSHGGGRNSPLHF
TRBV4-3,TRBJ2-4,TRBD1,few,TGCGCCAGCAGCCAAGGAGGGGGGACAGGGGGCAACATTCAGTACTTC,CASSQGGGTGGNIQYF
TRBV15,TRBJ2-3,TRBD2,-,TGTGCCACCAGCGGGGGACTAGCGAGCACAGATACGCAGTATTTT,CATSGGLASTDTQYF
TRBV2,TRBJ1-6,-,-,TGTGCCAGCGGAAGGACTCTTAGGGCAGGGGCGGGGGGGAATTCACCCCTCCACTTT,CASGRTLRAGAGGNSPLHF
TRBV2,TRBJ2-1,-,-,TGTGCCAGCATCACTGATCTAGCAAATGAGCAGTTCTTC,CASITDLANEQFF
TRBV27,TRBJ1-4,-,-,TGTGCCAGCAGTTTGCGCAGGGCTAATAATGAAAAACTGTTTTTT,CASSLRRANNEKLFF
TRBV4-3,TRBJ1-2,-,-,TGCGCCAGCAGCCCACGGGTCATTACGGGCTATGGCTACACCTTC,CASSPRVITGYGYTF
TRBV10-3,TRBJ1-6,-,few,TGTGCCATCAGGACAGGTCCCTATAATTCACCCCTCCACTTT,CAIRTGPYNSPLHF
TRBV18,TRBJ1-2,TRBD1,few,TGTGCCAGCTCACCCCCAGGGGGCGCAGCGGGTGGCTACACCTTC,CASSPPGGAAGGYTF
TRBV5-1,TRBJ1-6,TRBD1,-,TGCGCCATCAGCACCGGGACAGCGAATTCACCCCTCCACTTT,CAISTGTANSPLHF
TRBV10-3,TRBJ2-5,TRBD1,-,TGTGCCATCAGTCCACGGACAGGGGAAGAGACCCAGTACTTC,CAISPRTGEETQYF
TRBV9,TRBJ1-6,-,once,TGTGCCAGCAGCGTACTGGAGGGGAGGTCACCCCTCCACTTT,CASSVLEGRSPLHF
TRBV9,TRBJ2-3,-,-,TGTGCCAGCAGCGAGAGAGCGCAGGGATATACGCAGTATTTT,CASSERAQGYTQYF
TRBV27,TRBJ1-2,TRBD1,-,TGTGCCAGCAGTTTGGGGCAGGGGGAAGGCTACACCTTC,CASSLGQGEGYTF
TRBV7-2,TRBJ2-1,-,-,TGTGCCAGCAGAGGGACTCCTCTCAGAGGGCAGTTCTTC,CASRGTPLRGQFF
TRBV27,TRBJ1-1,TRBD1,-,TGTGCCAGCTGTAGGGACAGCCCGGGAACTGAAGCTTTCTTT,CASCRDSPGTEAFF
TRBV18,TRBJ1-2,-,-,TGTGCCAGCTCTCTGCAGGGGAGAGGCTATGGCTACACCTTC,CASSLQGRGYGYTF
TRBV14,TRBJ2-7,TRBD2,-,TGTGCCAGCAGCCAAGAAGCATATCCCCGGGGGGGTTACGAGCAGTACTTC,CASSQEAYPRGGYEQYF
TRBV7-2,TRBJ2-5,-,-,TGTGCCAGCAGCCCTTGGACAGCCCAAGAGACCCAGTACTTC,CASSPWTAQETQYF
TRBV19,TRBJ1-2,-,-,TGTGCCAGTAGTCCCGGGGGGAACTATGGCTACACCTTC,CASSPGGNYGYTF
TRBV7-7,TRBJ2-3,TRBD2,-,TGTGCTAGCAGCCGGACTAGCGGGGATACGCAGTATTTT,CASSRTSGDTQYF
TRBV7-6,TRBJ2-3,TRBD1,-,TGTGCCAGCAGCTTACCGGGACAGAGCACAGATACGCAGTATTTT,CASSLPGQSTDTQYF
TRBV5-1,TRBJ2-3,TRBD1,-,TGCGCCAGCAGCCCACAGGGGGCCGGCACAGATACGCAGTATTTT,CASSPQGAGTDTQYF
TRBV27,TRBJ1-2,-,-,TGTGCCAGCAGTTTAAGGTCGGAGAACTATGGCTACACCTTC,CASSLRSENYGYTF
TRBV9,TRBJ1-2,-,-,TGTGCCAGCAGCCTAGTGGAGGGTGGCTACACCTTC,CASSLVEGGYTF
TRBV10-3,TRBJ2-5,-,once,TGTGCCATCAGCGCGACTAGCAGGGGTTCCGAGACCCAGTACTTC,CAISATSRGSETQYF
TRBV7-2,TRBJ2-5,-,-,TGTGCCAGCAGCTTATTGTCTATTCAAGAGACCCAGTACTTC,CASSLLSIQETQYF
TRBV18,TRBJ1-1,TRBD1,-,TGTGCCAGCTCACCGGAGGTAGGGACAGGGTATCTCGGAGCTTTCTTT,CASSPEVGTGYLGAFF
TRBV30,TRBJ1-1,-,-,TGTGCCTCCCCAGGGGACACTGAAGCTTTCTTT,CASPGDTEAFF
TRBV18,TRBJ2-3,TRBD1,-,TGTGCCAGCTCCACAGGGGGGCCCCGCACAGATACGCAGTATTTT,CASSTGGPRTDTQYF